The rows below give T cell receptor beta chains drawn from one sample of a study of identical twins. TCRdb processed the 5' RACE reads anew with MiXCR; each CDR3 protein has one entry. The sample contains about 220,000 distinct CDR3 sequences, 6% to 9% of which appear only once. The sample was also reused in another study, on yellow fever vaccine responses in identical twins.

Sequenced input: memory (CD45RO+) T cells sorted from blood. Receptor source: a woman aged 18 to 35 in good health. CDR3s include the opening cysteine and the closing phenylalanine or tryptophan. A D gene is named only where the DNA matches it firmly. A clone size is listed for some rows: how often the clone was seen (once, few, many), or a class if it is expanded.

j_call v_call clone_size d_call cdr3_nt cdr3_aa
TRBJ2-3 TRBV20-1 few - TGCAGTGCTAGAGATCAGACAGATACGCAGTATTTT CSARDQTDTQYF
TRBJ2-5 TRBV4-2 many - TGTGCCAGCAGCCAAGGGGACGGTGGGGAGACCCAGTACTTC CASSQGDGGETQYF
TRBJ1-1 TRBV13 - TRBD1 TGTGCCAGCAGCTCAAACAGGGGTGAAAGGGCTTTCTTT CASSSNRGERAFF
TRBJ2-1 TRBV5-1 - - TGCGCCAGCAGCTTGAGGGGGAGCGGGAAGGGGGACAATGAGCAGTTCTTC CASSLRGSGKGDNEQFF
TRBJ2-1 TRBV4-1 many - TGCGCCAGCAGCCAAGAGGGGGGATCCTACAATGAGCAGTTCTTC CASSQEGGSYNEQFF
TRBJ2-3 TRBV20-1 many - TGCAGTGCTAGAGATTGGGGAAGTGGAGCTGATACGCAGTATTTT CSARDWGSGADTQYF
TRBJ1-2 TRBV24-1 few TRBD1 TGTGCCACCAGTGACTCTACAGGGGCCAACTATGGCTACACCTTC CATSDSTGANYGYTF
TRBJ2-5 TRBV3-1 - TRBD1 TGTGCCAGCAGCCAACCTCAGGGGGTACAAGAGACCCAGTACTTC CASSQPQGVQETQYF
TRBJ1-4 TRBV7-8 - - TGTGCCAGCAGCTTCGGTTATTTAGATGGGAAACTGTTTTTT CASSFGYLDGKLFF
TRBJ2-6 TRBV15 - - TGTGCCACCAGCGTACGCTCTGGGGCCAACGTCCTGACTTTC CATSVRSGANVLTF